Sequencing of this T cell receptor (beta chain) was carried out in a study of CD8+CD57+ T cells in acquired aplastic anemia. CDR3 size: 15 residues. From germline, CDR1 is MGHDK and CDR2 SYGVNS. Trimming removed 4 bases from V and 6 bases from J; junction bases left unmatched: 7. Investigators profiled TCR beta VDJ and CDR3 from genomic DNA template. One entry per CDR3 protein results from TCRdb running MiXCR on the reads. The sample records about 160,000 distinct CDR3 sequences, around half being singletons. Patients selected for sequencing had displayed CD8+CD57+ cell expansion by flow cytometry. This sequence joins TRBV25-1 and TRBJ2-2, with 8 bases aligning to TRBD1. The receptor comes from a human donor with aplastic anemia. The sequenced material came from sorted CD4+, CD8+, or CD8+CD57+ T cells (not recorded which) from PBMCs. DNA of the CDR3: TGTGCCAGCAGTGGTGACAGGGGATCTGCCGGGGAGCTGTTTTTT. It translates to CASSGDRGSAGELFF.